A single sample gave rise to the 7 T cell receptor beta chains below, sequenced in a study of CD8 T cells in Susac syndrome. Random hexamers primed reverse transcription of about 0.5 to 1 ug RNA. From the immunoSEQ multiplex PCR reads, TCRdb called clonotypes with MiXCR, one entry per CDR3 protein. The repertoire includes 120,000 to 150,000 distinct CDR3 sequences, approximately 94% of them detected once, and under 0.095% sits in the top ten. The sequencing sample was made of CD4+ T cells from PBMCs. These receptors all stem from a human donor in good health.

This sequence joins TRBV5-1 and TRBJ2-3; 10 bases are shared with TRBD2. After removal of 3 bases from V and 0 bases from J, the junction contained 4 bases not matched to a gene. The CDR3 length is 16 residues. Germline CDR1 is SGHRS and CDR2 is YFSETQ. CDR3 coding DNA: TGCGCCAGCAGCTACGGACTAGCGGTGAGCACAGATACGCAGTATTTT. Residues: CASSYGLAVSTDTQYF.

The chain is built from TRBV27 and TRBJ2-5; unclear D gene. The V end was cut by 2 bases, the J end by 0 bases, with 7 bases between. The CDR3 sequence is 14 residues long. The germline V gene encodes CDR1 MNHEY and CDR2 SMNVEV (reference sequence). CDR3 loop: CASSLTWDQETQYF. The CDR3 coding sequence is TGTGCCAGCAGTTTAACGTGGGACCAAGAGACCCAGTACTTC.

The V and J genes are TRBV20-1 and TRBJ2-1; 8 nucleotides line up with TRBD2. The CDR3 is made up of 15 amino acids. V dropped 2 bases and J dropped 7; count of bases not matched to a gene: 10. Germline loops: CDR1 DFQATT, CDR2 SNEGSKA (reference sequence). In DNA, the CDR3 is TGCAGTGCTAGAAGCGGGACTAGGGGTTTTAATGAGCAGTTCTTC. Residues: CSARSGTRGFNEQFF.

CDR3 bases: TGCAGTGCTGGGGGGGACAGTTCTAACTATGGCTACACCTTC. The encoded protein is CSAGGDSSNYGYTF. V is TRBV20-1 and J is TRBJ1-2, with 7 bases that match TRBD1. Unmatched junction bases numbered 6, after V lost 5 bases and J lost 0 bases. There are 14 residues in the CDR3. The V gene's germline CDR1 is DFQATT and CDR2 SNEGSKA (reference sequence).

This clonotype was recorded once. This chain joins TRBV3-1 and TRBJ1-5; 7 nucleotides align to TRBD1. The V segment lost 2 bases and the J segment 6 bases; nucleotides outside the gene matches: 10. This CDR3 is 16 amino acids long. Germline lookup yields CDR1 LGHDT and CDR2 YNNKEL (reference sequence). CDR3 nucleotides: TGTGCCAGCAGCCAACACGACAGGGCAGGCGCTCAGCCCCAGCATTTT. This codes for CASSQHDRAGAQPQHF.

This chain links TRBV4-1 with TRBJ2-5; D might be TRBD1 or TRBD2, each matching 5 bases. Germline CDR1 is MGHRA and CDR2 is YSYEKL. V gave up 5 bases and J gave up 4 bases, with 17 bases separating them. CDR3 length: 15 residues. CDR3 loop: CASSTGEGRPETQYF. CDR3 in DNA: TGCGCCAGCAGCACCGGAGAGGGGCGCCCAGAGACCCAGTACTTC.

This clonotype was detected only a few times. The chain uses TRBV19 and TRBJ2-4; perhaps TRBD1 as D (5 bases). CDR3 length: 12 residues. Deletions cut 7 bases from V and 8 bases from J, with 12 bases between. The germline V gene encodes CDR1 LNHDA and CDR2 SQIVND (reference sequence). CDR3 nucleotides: TGTGCCAGTAATTCAAAAGGGGACATTCAGTACTTC. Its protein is CASNSKGDIQYF.